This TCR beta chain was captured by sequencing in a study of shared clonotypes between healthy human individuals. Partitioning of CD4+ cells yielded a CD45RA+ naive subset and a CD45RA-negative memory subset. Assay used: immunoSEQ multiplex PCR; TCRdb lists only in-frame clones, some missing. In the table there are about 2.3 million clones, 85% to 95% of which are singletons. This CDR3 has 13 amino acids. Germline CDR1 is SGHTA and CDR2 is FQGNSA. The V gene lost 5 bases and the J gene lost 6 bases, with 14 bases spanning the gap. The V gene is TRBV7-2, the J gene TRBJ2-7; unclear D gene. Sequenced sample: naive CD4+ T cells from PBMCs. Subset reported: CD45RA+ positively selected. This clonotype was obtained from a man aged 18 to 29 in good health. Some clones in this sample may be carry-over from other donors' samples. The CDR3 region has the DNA TGTGCCAGCAGCCCCGAGAAGGTGCGCGAGCAGTACTTC. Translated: CASSPEKVREQYF.